This is a list of T cell receptor beta chains from one sample in a study of T-cell reconstitution after alpha-beta-depleted transplantation in children. TCRdb analysed the PCR reads with MiXCR anew, one entry per CDR3 protein. Of some 400,000 distinct CDR3 sequences in the sample, just over 20% are singletons; the top ten hold less than 4.5%. This material consisted of PBMCs from the stem cell graft donor, taken from the stem cell graft. All receptors come from a human donor who donated a stem cell graft to a child with acute myeloid leukemia. The CDR3 runs from the conserved cysteine through the conserved F or W. D genes are given only for firm matches. Clone size is stated in some rows and not others, as once, few, many or a class when expanded.

cdr3_nt,cdr3_aa,v_call,clone_size,j_call,d_call
TGCGCCAGCAGCCAATTGGACAGGGGGCAATCTGCCGGGGAGCTGTTTTTT,CASSQLDRGQSAGELFF,TRBV4-1,.,TRBJ2-2,TRBD1
TGTGCCAGCAGCTTCGGGACAGGGACGAACACTGAAGCTTTCTTT,CASSFGTGTNTEAFF,TRBV7-9,.,TRBJ1-1,TRBD1
TGTGCCATCAGTGACGCTCAGGTGGAAAAGAATGAGCAGTTCTTC,CAISDAQVEKNEQFF,TRBV10-3,.,TRBJ2-1,.
TGTGCCCTACAGGCCCCTGGCGGCTACACCTTC,CALQAPGGYTF,TRBV10-3,few,TRBJ1-2,.
TGTGCCAGCAGTTCGGGGGGGACTGAGCAGTTCTTC,CASSSGGTEQFF,TRBV12-3/TRBV12-4,.,TRBJ2-1,TRBD2
TGCGCCAGCAGCCAAGGCCATTGGGACTCTATTGTGAAGACCCAGTACTTC,CASSQGHWDSIVKTQYF,TRBV4-1,.,TRBJ2-5,.
TGTGCCACCAGTGATTTAACAGGGGCTGGCTACACCTTC,CATSDLTGAGYTF,TRBV24-1,.,TRBJ1-2,TRBD1
TGTGCCAGCAGTTTCATGGGCAGTTACAATGAGCAGTTCTTC,CASSFMGSYNEQFF,TRBV27,many,TRBJ2-1,.
TGTGCCAGCACCGAATCTAGCGGGCCATTTGGGTTGCAGTTCTTC,CASTESSGPFGLQFF,TRBV12-3/TRBV12-4,.,TRBJ2-1,TRBD2
TGTGCCAGCAGGCGACAGGGGGCCTACGAGCAGTACTTC,CASRRQGAYEQYF,TRBV12-3/TRBV12-4,.,TRBJ2-7,TRBD1
TGCGCCAGCAGCCAATTCACGGATAGAAATGAGCAGTTCTTC,CASSQFTDRNEQFF,TRBV4-3,.,TRBJ2-1,.